Below, 2 T cell receptor beta chains from the same sample are listed, as sequenced in a study of long-term antiretroviral therapy in people with HIV. Survey level was the resolution at which the v3.0 immunoSEQ assay ran. Profiled with immunoSEQ multiplex PCR; TCRdb holds only in-frame clones, not every one. The sample has approximately 24,000 clones, approximately 79% seen once. The starting material was unsorted PBMCs, obtained 2.1 years after starting antiretroviral therapy. The receptors were gathered from a man younger than 40 with HIV.

This rearrangement joins TRBV6-1 to TRBJ2-6; D might be TRBD2 (6 bases). Germline values: CDR1 MNHNS, CDR2 SASEGT. V shed 11 bases and J shed 0 bases, with 11 bases lying between them. The CDR3 has 14 amino acids. CDR3 coding DNA: TGTGCCGTAGGCGGGAACTCTGGGGCCAACGTCCTGACTTTC. This encodes CAVGGNSGANVLTF.

The CDR3 DNA reads TGTGCCAGTAGTATCCGGACAGGACGTTTAGTTGGGGAGCTGTTTTTT. This encodes CASSIRTGRLVGELFF. V is TRBV19 and J is TRBJ2-2, with 7 bases lining up with TRBD1. Germline assignment: CDR1 LNHDA and CDR2 SQIVND (reference sequence). With 3 bases clipped from V and 8 bases from J, the junction kept 12 bases outside the gene matches. This CDR3 is built from 16 residues.